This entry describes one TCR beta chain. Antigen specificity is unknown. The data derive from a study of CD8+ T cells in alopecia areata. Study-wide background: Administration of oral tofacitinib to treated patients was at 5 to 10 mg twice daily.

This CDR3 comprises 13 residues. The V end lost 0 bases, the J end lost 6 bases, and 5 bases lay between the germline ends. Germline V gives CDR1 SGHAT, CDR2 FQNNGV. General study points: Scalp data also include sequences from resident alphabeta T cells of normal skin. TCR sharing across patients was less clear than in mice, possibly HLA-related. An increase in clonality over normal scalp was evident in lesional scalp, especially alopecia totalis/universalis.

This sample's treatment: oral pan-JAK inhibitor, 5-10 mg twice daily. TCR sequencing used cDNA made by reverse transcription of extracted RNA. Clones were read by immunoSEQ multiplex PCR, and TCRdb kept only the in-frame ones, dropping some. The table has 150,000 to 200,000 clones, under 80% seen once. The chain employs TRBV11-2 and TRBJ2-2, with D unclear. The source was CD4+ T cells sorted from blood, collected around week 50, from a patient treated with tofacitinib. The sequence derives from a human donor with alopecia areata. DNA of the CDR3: TGTGCCAGCAGCTTAGAACGTGCCGGGGAGCTGTTTTTT. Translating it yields CASSLERAGELFF.